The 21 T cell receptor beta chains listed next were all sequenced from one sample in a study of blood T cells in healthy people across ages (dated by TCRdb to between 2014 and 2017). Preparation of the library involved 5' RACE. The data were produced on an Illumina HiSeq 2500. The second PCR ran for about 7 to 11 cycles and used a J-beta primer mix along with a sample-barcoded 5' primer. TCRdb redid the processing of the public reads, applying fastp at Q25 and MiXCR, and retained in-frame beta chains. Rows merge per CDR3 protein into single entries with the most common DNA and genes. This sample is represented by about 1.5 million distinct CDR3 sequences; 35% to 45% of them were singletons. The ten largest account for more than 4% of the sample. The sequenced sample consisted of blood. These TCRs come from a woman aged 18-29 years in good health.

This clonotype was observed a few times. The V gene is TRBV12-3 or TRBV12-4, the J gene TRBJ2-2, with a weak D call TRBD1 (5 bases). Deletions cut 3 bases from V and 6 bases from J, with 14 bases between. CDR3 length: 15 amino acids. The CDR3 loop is CASSLWVPRAGELFF. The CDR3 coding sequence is TGTGCCAGCAGTTTGTGGGTTCCCAGGGCCGGGGAGCTGTTTTTT.

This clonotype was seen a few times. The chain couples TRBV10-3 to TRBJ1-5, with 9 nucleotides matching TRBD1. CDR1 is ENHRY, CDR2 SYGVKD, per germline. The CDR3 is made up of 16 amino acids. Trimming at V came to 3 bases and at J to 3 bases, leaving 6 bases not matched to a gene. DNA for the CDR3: TGTGCCATCAGTGATTCCGGGACAGGGTCCAATCAGCCCCAGCATTTT. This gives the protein CAISDSGTGSNQPQHF.

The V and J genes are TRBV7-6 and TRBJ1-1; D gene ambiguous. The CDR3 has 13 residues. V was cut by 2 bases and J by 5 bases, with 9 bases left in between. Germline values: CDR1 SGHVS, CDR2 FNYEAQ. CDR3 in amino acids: CASSLRKGTEAFF. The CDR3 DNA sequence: TGTGCCAGCAGCTTACGTAAAGGGACTGAAGCTTTCTTT.

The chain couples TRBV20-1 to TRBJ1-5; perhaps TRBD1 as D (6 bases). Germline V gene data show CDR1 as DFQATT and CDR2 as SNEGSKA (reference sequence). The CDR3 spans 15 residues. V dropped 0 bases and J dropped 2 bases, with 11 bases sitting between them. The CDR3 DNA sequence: TGCAGTGCTAGAGATCCCAACAGGGGCAATCAGCCCCAGCATTTT. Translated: CSARDPNRGNQPQHF.

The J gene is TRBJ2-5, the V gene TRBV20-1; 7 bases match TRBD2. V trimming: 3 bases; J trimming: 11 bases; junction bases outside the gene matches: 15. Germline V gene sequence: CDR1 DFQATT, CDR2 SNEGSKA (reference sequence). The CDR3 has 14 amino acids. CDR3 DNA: TGCAGTGCTAGGGTGGGAGGGAGAACTGATGAGCAGTACTTC. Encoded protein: CSARVGGRTDEQYF.

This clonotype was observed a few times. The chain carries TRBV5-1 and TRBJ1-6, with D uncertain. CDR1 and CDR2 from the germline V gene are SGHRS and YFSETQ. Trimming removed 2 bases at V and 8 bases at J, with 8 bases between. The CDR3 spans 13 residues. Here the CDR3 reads CASSFFPDSPLHF. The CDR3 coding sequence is TGCGCCAGCAGCTTTTTTCCGGATTCACCCCTCCACTTT.

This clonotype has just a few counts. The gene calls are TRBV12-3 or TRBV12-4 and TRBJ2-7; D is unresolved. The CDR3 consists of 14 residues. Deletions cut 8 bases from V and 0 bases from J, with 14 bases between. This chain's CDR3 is CASGFAANSYEQYF. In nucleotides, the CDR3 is TGTGCCAGCGGGTTCGCGGCCAACTCCTACGAGCAGTACTTC.

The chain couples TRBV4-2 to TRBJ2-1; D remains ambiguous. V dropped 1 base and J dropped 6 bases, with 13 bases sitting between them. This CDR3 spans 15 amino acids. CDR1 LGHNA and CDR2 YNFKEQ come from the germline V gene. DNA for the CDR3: TGTGCCAGCAGCCAAGGGGCCCTATTGAGCAATGAGCAGTTCTTC. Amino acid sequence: CASSQGALLSNEQFF.

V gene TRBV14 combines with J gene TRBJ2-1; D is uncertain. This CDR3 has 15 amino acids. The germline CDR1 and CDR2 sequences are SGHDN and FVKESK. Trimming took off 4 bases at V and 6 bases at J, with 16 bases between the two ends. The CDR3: CASSPLQSTLNEQFF. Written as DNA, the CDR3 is TGTGCCAGCAGCCCATTGCAATCAACCCTCAATGAGCAGTTCTTC.

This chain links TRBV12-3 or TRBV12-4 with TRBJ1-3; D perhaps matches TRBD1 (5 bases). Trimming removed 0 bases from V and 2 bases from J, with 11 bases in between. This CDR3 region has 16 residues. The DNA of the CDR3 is TGTGCCAGCAGTTTAGCGCAGAGGGGTCCTGGAAACACCATATATTTT. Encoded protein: CASSLAQRGPGNTIYF.

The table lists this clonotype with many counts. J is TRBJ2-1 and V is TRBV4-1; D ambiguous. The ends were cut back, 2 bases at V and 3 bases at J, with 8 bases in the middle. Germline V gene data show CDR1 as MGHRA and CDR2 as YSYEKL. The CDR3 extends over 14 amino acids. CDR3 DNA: TGCGCCAGCAGCCAACCGATGAACTACAATGAGCAGTTCTTC. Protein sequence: CASSQPMNYNEQFF.

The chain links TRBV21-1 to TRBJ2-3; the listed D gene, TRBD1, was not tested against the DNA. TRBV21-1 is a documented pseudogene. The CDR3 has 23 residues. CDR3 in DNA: TGTGCCAGCAGCAAAGCCGACAGGGGGCGTCTAGCGGGGGTCCCTTCTAGCACAGATACGCAGTATTTT. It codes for CASSKADRGRLAGVPSSTDTQYF.

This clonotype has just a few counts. The CDR3 nucleotides are TGTGCCAGCAGTCCGGGACAGGGTCAAACAGATACGCAGTATTTT. This translates into CASSPGQGQTDTQYF. The chain couples TRBV6-5 to TRBJ2-3; 9 nucleotides match TRBD1. This CDR3 comprises 15 residues. CDR1 MNHEY and CDR2 SVGAGI come from the germline V gene. Losses at the gene ends were 5 bases for V and 3 bases for J; bases not matched to a gene: 6.

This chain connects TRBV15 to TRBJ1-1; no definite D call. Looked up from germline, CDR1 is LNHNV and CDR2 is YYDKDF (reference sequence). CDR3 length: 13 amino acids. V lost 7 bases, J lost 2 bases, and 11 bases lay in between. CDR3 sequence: CATTRRGNTEAFF. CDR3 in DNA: TGTGCCACCACCCGCCGAGGAAACACTGAAGCTTTCTTT.

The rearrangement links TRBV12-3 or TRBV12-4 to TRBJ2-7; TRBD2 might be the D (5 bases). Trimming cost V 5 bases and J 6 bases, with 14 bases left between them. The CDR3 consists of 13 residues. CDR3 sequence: CASSPQAGTEQYF. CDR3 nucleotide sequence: TGTGCCAGCAGTCCCCAGGCGGGTACCGAGCAGTACTTC.

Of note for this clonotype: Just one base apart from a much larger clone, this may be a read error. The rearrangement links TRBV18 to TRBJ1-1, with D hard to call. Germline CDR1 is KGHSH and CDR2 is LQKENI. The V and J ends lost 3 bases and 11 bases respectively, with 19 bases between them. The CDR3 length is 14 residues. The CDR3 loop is CASSPSGSGQPAFF. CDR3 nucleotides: TGTGCCAGCTCACCCAGCGGGTCGGGCCAGCCGGCTTTCTTT.

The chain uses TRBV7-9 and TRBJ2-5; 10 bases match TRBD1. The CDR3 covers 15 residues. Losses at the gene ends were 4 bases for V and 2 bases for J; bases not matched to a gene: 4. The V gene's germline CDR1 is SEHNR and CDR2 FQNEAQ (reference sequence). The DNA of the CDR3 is TGTGCCAGCAGCTCCGGACAGGGGGAACAAGAGACCCAGTACTTC. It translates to CASSSGQGEQETQYF. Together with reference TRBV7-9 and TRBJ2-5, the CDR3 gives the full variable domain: DTGVSQNPRHKITKRGQNVTFRCDPISEHNRLYWYRQTLGQGPEFLTYFQNEAQLEKSRLLSDRFSAERPKGSFSTLEIQRTEQGDSAMYLCASSSGQGEQETQYFGPGTRLLVL.

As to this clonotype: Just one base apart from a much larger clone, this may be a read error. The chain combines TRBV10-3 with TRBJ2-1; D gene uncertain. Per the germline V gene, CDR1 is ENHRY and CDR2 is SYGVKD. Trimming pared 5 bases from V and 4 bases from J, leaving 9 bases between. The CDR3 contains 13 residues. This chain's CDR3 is CAISRTDYNEQFF. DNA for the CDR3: TGTGCCATCAGTCGGACGGATTACAATGAGCAGTTCTTC.

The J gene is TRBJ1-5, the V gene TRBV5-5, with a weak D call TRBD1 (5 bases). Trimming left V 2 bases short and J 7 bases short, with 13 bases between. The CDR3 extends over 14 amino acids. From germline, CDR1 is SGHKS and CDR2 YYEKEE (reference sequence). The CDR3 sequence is CASSFVREGQPQHF. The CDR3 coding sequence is TGTGCCAGCAGCTTTGTAAGGGAGGGGCAGCCCCAGCATTTT.

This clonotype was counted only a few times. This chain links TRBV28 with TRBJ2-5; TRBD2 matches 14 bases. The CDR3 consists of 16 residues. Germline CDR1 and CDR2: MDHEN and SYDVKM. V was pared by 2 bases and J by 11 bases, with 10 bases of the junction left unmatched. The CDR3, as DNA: TGTGCCAGCAGTTTAAGAAGGACTAGCGGGAGGTATGAGCAGTACTTC. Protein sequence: CASSLRRTSGRYEQYF. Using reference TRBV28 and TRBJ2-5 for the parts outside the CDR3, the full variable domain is DVKVTQSSRYLVKRTGEKVFLECVQDMDHENMFWYRQDPGLGLRLIYFSYDVKMKEKGDIPEGYSVSREKKERFSLILESASTNQTSMYLCASSLRRTSGRYEQYFGPGTRLLVL.

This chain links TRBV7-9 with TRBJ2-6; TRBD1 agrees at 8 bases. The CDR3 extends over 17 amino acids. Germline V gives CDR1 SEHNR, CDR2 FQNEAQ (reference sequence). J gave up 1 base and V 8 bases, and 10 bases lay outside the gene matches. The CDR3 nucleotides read TGTGCCAGCGGGGACAGGCCTCCCCGGTCTGGGGCCAACGTCCTGACTTTC. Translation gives CASGDRPPRSGANVLTF.